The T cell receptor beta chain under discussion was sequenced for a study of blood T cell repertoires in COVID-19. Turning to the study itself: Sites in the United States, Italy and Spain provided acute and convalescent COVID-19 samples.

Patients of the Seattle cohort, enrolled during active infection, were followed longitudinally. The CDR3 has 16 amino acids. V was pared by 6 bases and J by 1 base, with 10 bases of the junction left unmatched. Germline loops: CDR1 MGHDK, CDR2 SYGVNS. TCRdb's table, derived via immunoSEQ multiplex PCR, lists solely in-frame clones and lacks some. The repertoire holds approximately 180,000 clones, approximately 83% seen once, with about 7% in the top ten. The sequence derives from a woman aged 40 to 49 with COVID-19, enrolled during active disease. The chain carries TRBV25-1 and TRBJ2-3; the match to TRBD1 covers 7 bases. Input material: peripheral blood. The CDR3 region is CASSPPRGTGTDTQYF. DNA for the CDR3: TGTGCCAGCAGCCCCCCGAGGGGGACAGGCACAGATACGCAGTATTTT.